The rows below give T cell receptor beta chains drawn from one sample of a study of shared clonotypes between healthy human individuals. Repertoires were generated with immunoSEQ multiplex PCR, while TCRdb's copy carries only in-frame clones and drops some. The sample yields 1.5 million to 2.5 million clones, roughly 94% seen once. The sequencing input was naive CD8+ T cells sorted from blood. Source of these receptors: a young man in good health. Each CDR3 is given with its conserved first and last residue. A D gene is named only where the DNA matches it firmly. Only some rows state a clone size, as once, few, many or a class for expanded clones.

TRBV27	TRBD2	TRBJ2-7	-	TGTGCCAGCAGTTCCCTAGCGGGAGGGCCCTACGAGCAGTACTTC	CASSSLAGGPYEQYF
TRBV6-1	-	TRBJ2-3	-	TGTGCCAGCAGTGTTCTACCAGCGGATATCACAGATACGCAGTATTTT	CASSVLPADITDTQYF
TRBV11-3	-	TRBJ1-1	-	TGTGCCAGCAGCTCCGGACACTTGAACACTGAAGCTTTCTTT	CASSSGHLNTEAFF
TRBV2	-	TRBJ2-2	-	TGTGCCAGCAGTCCCCCGAACACCGGGGAGCTGTTTTTT	CASSPPNTGELFF
TRBV5-5	TRBD1	TRBJ1-1	-	TGTGCCAGCAGCTGGGGGCCGACAGGGAGCAACACTGAAGCTTTCTTT	CASSWGPTGSNTEAFF
TRBV4-1	-	TRBJ2-5	-	TGCGCCAGCAGCCCCCGGCGAGGGGGATTCGAGCAAGAGACCCAGTACTTC	CASSPRRGGFEQETQYF
TRBV6-1	-	TRBJ1-5	-	TGTGCCAGCAGTGAAGTGAGGGGTGTGAGCAATCAGCCCCAGCATTTT	CASSEVRGVSNQPQHF
TRBV7-9	-	TRBJ2-5	-	TGTGCCAGCAGCTCAGACACCCAACGGTTCAGGGAGACCCAGTACTTC	CASSSDTQRFRETQYF
TRBV19	-	TRBJ2-2	-	TGTGCCAGTAGTATAGTAGGGTTCACCGGGGAGCTGTTTTTT	CASSIVGFTGELFF
TRBV4-1	TRBD2	TRBJ2-3	-	TGCGCCAGCAGCCCGGGACTAGCGGGGGACAGCACAGATACGCAGTATTTT	CASSPGLAGDSTDTQYF
TRBV15	TRBD1	TRBJ2-1	-	TGTGCCACCAGCAGAGGACCCGTCGACATCTGGGACAGGCCCGACAATGAGCAGTTCTTC	CATSRGPVDIWDRPDNEQFF
TRBV23-1	-	TRBJ1-4	-	TGCGCCAGCCCGCCGCTAGGCAGGGCCCTTGGTGCGACTAATGAAAAACTGTTTTTT	CASPPLGRALGATNEKLFF
TRBV25-1	-	TRBJ1-4	-	TGTGCCAGCAGTGAGTCGACAGGCACTGATGAAAAACTGTTTTTT	CASSESTGTDEKLFF
TRBV7-7	TRBD1	TRBJ2-1	-	TGTGCTAGCAGCTTAGACAGGGACCCCTACAATGAGCAGTTCTTC	CASSLDRDPYNEQFF
TRBV11-1	-	TRBJ2-5	-	TGTGCCAGCAGCTTCGGGACTGCTCCGGGGGAGCAGTACTTC	CASSFGTAPGEQYF
TRBV28	-	TRBJ1-2	once	TGTGCCAGCAGTTTAAGTCCAGAGCTTGGCTACACCTTC	CASSLSPELGYTF
TRBV19	-	TRBJ2-1	-	TGTGCCAGTAGTCTCTGGGACATGGGCAATGAGCAGTTCTTC	CASSLWDMGNEQFF